The next 20 T cell receptor beta chains were all read from a single sample in a study of T cell responses to AZD1222 COVID-19 vaccine. Sequenced by immunoSEQ multiplex PCR; TCRdb stores in-frame clones only, minus some. The sample records about 130,000 clones, around 90% being singletons. Sample: peripheral blood, taken on day 0 of AZD1222 vaccination. Receptors originate from an adult in good health.

The gene calls are TRBV6-5 and TRBJ2-7; D possibly corresponds to TRBD2 (7 bases). V lost 2 bases and J lost 6, with 11 bases in between. The germline V gene has CDR1 MNHEY and CDR2 SVGAGI. This CDR3 is built from 13 residues. The CDR3 here is CASSYARGAEQYF. In DNA, the CDR3 is TGTGCCAGCAGTTACGCTCGGGGGGCCGAGCAGTACTTC.

The rearrangement uses TRBV28 and TRBJ2-7; no firm D call. With 5 bases removed from V and 0 bases from J, the gap between germline ends came to 11 bases. Germline assignment: CDR1 MDHEN and CDR2 SYDVKM. The CDR3 has 14 residues. In nucleotides, the CDR3 is TGTGCCAGCAGTCCCGGGTCCACCTCCTACGAGCAGTACTTC. This sequence encodes CASSPGSTSYEQYF.

This sequence joins TRBV19 and TRBJ2-1, with D uncertain. V was pared by 5 bases and J by 0 bases, with 11 bases between. This CDR3 contains 15 residues. Germline V CDR1 and CDR2: LNHDA, SQIVND (reference sequence). Here the CDR3 reads CASSRAPYSYNEQFF. In DNA form, the CDR3 reads TGTGCCAGTAGTCGAGCGCCCTACTCCTACAATGAGCAGTTCTTC.

The chain is built from TRBV24-1 and TRBJ2-7; a weak D match, TRBD2 (6 bases). Germline V gene lookup returns CDR1 KGHDR and CDR2 SFDVKD. The length of the CDR3 is 13 residues. The germline V and J ends were trimmed by 12 bases and 5 bases, with 19 bases remaining between them. The CDR3 bases are TGTGCCTCCGGGGGACTTAGCGGTCACGAGCAGTACTTC. Translating gives CASGGLSGHEQYF.

The chain recombines TRBV12-3 or TRBV12-4 with TRBJ2-7, with 9 bases that match TRBD1. V shed 7 bases and J 5 bases; nucleotides not matched to a gene: 3. This CDR3 comprises 12 residues. DNA of the CDR3: TGTGCCAGCACCTGGGACAGGGACGAGCAGTACTTC. This gives the protein CASTWDRDEQYF.

This clone is a singleton in its sample. The chain couples TRBV19 to TRBJ1-3; D ambiguous. Germline V gene sequence: CDR1 LNHDA, CDR2 SQIVND (reference sequence). The CDR3 is made up of 12 amino acids. Trimming removed 5 bases from V and 0 bases from J, with 2 bases in between. CDR3 sequence: CASSHSGNTIYF. The CDR3 nucleotides are TGTGCCAGTAGTCACTCTGGAAACACCATATATTTT.

The chain combines TRBV12-3 or TRBV12-4 with TRBJ1-2; a weak D match, TRBD1 (6 bases). CDR3 size: 13 residues. V lost 1 base, J lost 4 bases, and 7 bases lay in between. CDR3 protein: CASSLGGAYGYTF. The DNA for the CDR3 is TGTGCCAGCAGTTTAGGGGGGGCCTATGGCTACACCTTC.

This clone was recorded a few times. The rearrangement links TRBV19 to TRBJ1-5, with 10 positions matching TRBD1. Germline V lookup: CDR1 LNHDA, CDR2 SQIVND (reference sequence). The CDR3 runs 17 residues. The V and J ends lost 6 bases and 2 bases, in that order; junction bases with no gene match: 10. CDR3 protein: CASRPDRGLYGNQPQHF. The CDR3 nucleotides are TGTGCCAGTAGACCTGACAGGGGGCTTTATGGCAATCAGCCCCAGCATTTT.

This clone has only a few counts. The rearrangement joins TRBV21-1 to TRBJ1-5. TRBV21-1 is termed a pseudogene. CDR3 length: 14 amino acids. The CDR3 DNA follows: TGTGCCAGCAGCAAAGACCAGCCGGTGCAGCCCCAGCATTTT. It is translated as CASSKDQPVQPQHF.

This chain joins TRBV5-6 and TRBJ2-5; possibly TRBD2 for D (7 bases). V lost 4 bases and J 5 bases, leaving 15 bases between the germline ends. CDR1 and CDR2 from the germline V gene are SGHDT and YYEEEE. This CDR3 has 14 residues. The DNA of the CDR3 is TGTGCCAGCAGCCCTTGGGGGGGGCCGGAGACCCAGTACTTC. Translation: CASSPWGGPETQYF.

This clone was recorded once. This chain connects TRBV7-2 to TRBJ2-7; 8 bases map to TRBD1. The CDR3 is made up of 13 amino acids. V dropped 4 bases and J dropped 7; count of bases not matched to a gene: 6. Germline CDR1 SGHTA, CDR2 FQGNSA. CDR3 sequence reads: CASSSNRGSEQYF. CDR3 bases: TGTGCCAGCAGCTCAAACAGGGGGAGTGAGCAGTACTTC.

The chain joins TRBV5-8 to TRBJ1-6; TRBD1 aligns across 7 bases. Per germline, CDR1 SGHTS and CDR2 YDEGEE. V dropped 1 base and J dropped 6; count of bases not matched to a gene: 10. The CDR3 spans 17 residues. CDR3 amino acids: CASSLLGGDGGNSPLHF. In nucleotides, the CDR3 is TGTGCCAGCAGCTTGTTAGGGGGCGACGGAGGTAATTCACCCCTCCACTTT.

V usage is TRBV27 and J usage is TRBJ1-6; 7 nucleotides match TRBD1. The CDR3 runs 13 residues. Germline V gene lookup returns CDR1 MNHEY and CDR2 SMNVEV (reference sequence). V was clipped by 6 bases and J by 10 bases; unmatched bases: 6. The CDR3 nucleotides are TGTGCCAGCAGCCCCCGACAGGGCTCACCCCTCCACTTT. Translated, it gives CASSPRQGSPLHF.

The rearrangement uses TRBV12-3 or TRBV12-4 and TRBJ2-5; D is unresolved. Trimming removed 5 bases at V and 0 bases at J, with 1 base between. This CDR3 is built from 11 residues. The DNA for the CDR3 is TGTGCCAGCAGTAACCAAGAGACCCAGTACTTC. Its protein is CASSNQETQYF.

The table lists this clone with a few counts. The genes are TRBV6-9 and TRBJ1-4; D is possibly TRBD1 (6 bases). V was trimmed by 1 base and J by 6 bases, leaving 18 bases between them. From germline, CDR1 is MNHGY and CDR2 SVAAGI. The CDR3 has 17 amino acids. The CDR3 spells CASSYFRGPGWDEKLFF. The DNA of the CDR3 is TGTGCCAGCAGTTATTTCCGGGGGCCGGGTTGGGATGAAAAACTGTTTTTT.

The chain carries TRBV11-2 and TRBJ2-7; a possible D gene is TRBD1 (6 bases). V was trimmed by 2 bases and J by 4 bases, leaving 18 bases between them. The germline V gene encodes CDR1 SGHAT and CDR2 FQNNGV. The CDR3 is made up of 16 amino acids. The CDR3: CASSLLRTVPPYEQYF. CDR3 bases: TGTGCCAGCAGCTTATTGAGGACAGTACCACCTTACGAGCAGTACTTC.

V and J are TRBV13 and TRBJ2-5; D is uncertain. This CDR3 has 15 residues. Between the trimmed V and J ends, which lost 2 bases and 3 bases, there was a span of 13 bases. The germline V gene has CDR1 PRHDT and CDR2 FYEKMQ (reference sequence). The CDR3 spells CASSLWPAAKETQYF. The DNA of the CDR3 is TGTGCCAGCAGCTTATGGCCAGCCGCCAAAGAGACCCAGTACTTC.

This chain links TRBV14 with TRBJ1-1, with unresolved D. The CDR3 is 14 residues long. V gave up 3 bases and J gave up 5 bases, with 13 bases separating them. Germline loops: CDR1 SGHDN, CDR2 FVKESK. The CDR3 DNA reads as TGTGCCAGCAGCCAGGCTCAGGCGTTAACTGAAGCTTTCTTT. It encodes CASSQAQALTEAFF.

This rearrangement joins TRBV23-1 to TRBJ2-3; no firm D call. TRBV23-1 is assigned to the ORF class and has an uncertain function. The CDR3 has 15 amino acids. V lost 0 bases, J lost 6 bases, and 13 bases lay in between. The CDR3 DNA sequence: TGCGCCAGCAGTCAATCAGGCTACCGCGGCGATACGCAGTATTTT. Its protein is CASSQSGYRGDTQYF.

The chain links TRBV7-6 to TRBJ2-1, with a possible D match to TRBD2 (5 bases). CDR1 and CDR2 from the germline V gene are SGHVS and FNYEAQ. This CDR3 comprises 18 residues. The V and J ends lost 1 base and 0 bases respectively, with 16 bases between them. The CDR3, as DNA: TGTGCCAGCAGCTTAGAGGTGGCGGGCCCCAGCTCCTACAATGAGCAGTTCTTC. Translated, it gives CASSLEVAGPSSYNEQFF.